This TCR beta chain was sequenced in a study of T cells in Graves' hyperthyroidism and ophthalmopathy. In the study overall: Initial diagnosis, before any treatment, was when peripheral blood was collected. Study findings and constraints: Most thyroid clonotypes with frequency above 0.001 were detected in blood.

Template material for amplifying TCR beta CDR3 regions consisted of RNA transcripts. TCR CDR3 underwent first-round RT-PCR with the HTBI primer set. TCRdb re-called the multiplex PCR reads with MiXCR, one entry per CDR3 protein. The repertoire consists of 550,000 to 600,000 distinct CDR3 sequences, with 11% to 15% occurring once and the leading ten covering roughly 7.7%. The CDR3 loop spans 17 amino acids. Deletions cut 3 bases from V and 4 bases from J, with 23 bases between. Germline-derived CDR1 and CDR2 are DFQATT and SNEGSKA (reference sequence). In its sample, this clonotype was seen many times. The antigen is unknown. PBMCs were collected from a roughly 9.7 ml volume of fresh peripheral blood.

Material: blood. The V and J genes are TRBV20-1 and TRBJ2-3; D not resolved. The clonotype comes from a woman between 18 and 30 years old with Graves' ophthalmopathy. Here the CDR3 reads CSASGLVAPLGPDTQYF. In DNA form, the CDR3 reads TGCAGTGCTAGCGGGCTAGTCGCCCCTTTAGGTCCAGATACGCAGTATTTT.